The rows below give T cell receptor beta chains drawn from one sample of a study of immune evolution from preneoplasia to lung adenocarcinoma. TCRdb's copy holds only in-frame clones and misses some; the assay was immunoSEQ multiplex PCR. The profile covers approximately 4,500 clones, with roughly 87% appearing a single time and around 3.4% taken by the ten largest. Sequenced material: FFPE invasive lung adenocarcinoma tissue. The receptors come from a person aged 45 to 60 with lung adenocarcinoma. CDR3s include the opening cysteine and the closing phenylalanine or tryptophan. The D gene is left open where the match is weak. A clone size is listed for some rows: how often the clone was seen (once, few, many), or a class if it is expanded.

V: TRBV30
size: once
length: 13
J: TRBJ1-5
D: NA
CDR3: CAWSATGRQPQHF
DNA: TGTGCCTGGAGTGCGACAGGTCGGCAGCCCCAGCATTTT

V: TRBV7-9
size: NA
length: 13
J: TRBJ2-7
D: NA
CDR3: CASSLIREDEQYF
DNA: TGTGCCAGCAGCTTAATCCGGGAAGACGAGCAGTACTTC

V: TRBV6-5
size: NA
length: 14
J: TRBJ1-2
D: NA
CDR3: CASSYLPGSHGYTF
DNA: TGTGCCAGCAGTTATCTCCCAGGGTCGCATGGCTACACCTTC

V: TRBV5-1
size: few
length: 17
J: TRBJ2-1
D: TRBD1
CDR3: CASSLAPTGRADNEQFF
DNA: TGCGCCAGCAGCTTGGCTCCGACAGGGCGGGCGGACAATGAGCAGTTCTTC

V: TRBV11-1
size: few
length: 15
J: TRBJ2-2
D: NA
CDR3: CASSPLGQNTGELFF
DNA: TGTGCCAGCAGCCCCCTCGGGCAGAACACCGGGGAGCTGTTTTTT

V: TRBV5-1
size: NA
length: 20
J: TRBJ2-6
D: TRBD1
CDR3: CASSFTYPGTGPSGANVLTF
DNA: TGCGCCAGCAGCTTCACGTACCCCGGGACAGGGCCTTCTGGGGCCAACGTCCTGACTTTC

V: TRBV7-9
size: NA
length: 14
J: TRBJ2-7
D: NA
CDR3: CASSWDGTVYEQYF
DNA: TGTGCCAGCAGCTGGGACGGGACGGTCTACGAGCAGTACTTC

V: TRBV28
size: NA
length: 15
J: TRBJ1-5
D: NA
CDR3: CASRTRDRGSQPQHF
DNA: TGTGCCAGCAGGACGAGGGACCGAGGTTCCCAGCCCCAGCATTTT

V: TRBV30
size: NA
length: 11
J: TRBJ1-1
D: NA
CDR3: CAWSSDTEAFF
DNA: TGTGCCTGGTCCAGTGATACTGAAGCTTTCTTT

V: TRBV21-1
size: NA
length: 20
J: TRBJ2-2
D: NA
CDR3: CASSKNGTSGPPRNTGELFF
DNA: TGTGCCAGCAGCAAAAACGGGACTAGCGGCCCTCCAAGGAACACCGGGGAGCTGTTTTTT

V: TRBV29-1
size: NA
length: 14
J: TRBJ2-2
D: TRBD1
CDR3: CSGSGQGSTGELFF
DNA: TGCAGCGGATCGGGACAGGGTAGTACCGGGGAGCTGTTTTTT

V: TRBV7-2
size: NA
length: 17
J: TRBJ2-5
D: TRBD2
CDR3: CASSLLAGALGGKTQYF
DNA: TGTGCCAGCAGCTTGCTAGCGGGAGCCCTCGGGGGGAAGACCCAGTACTTC

V: TRBV25-1
size: once
length: 17
J: TRBJ2-3
D: TRBD2
CDR3: CASSSPSGRARRDTQYF
DNA: TGTGCCAGCAGTTCCCCCAGCGGGAGGGCCCGCCGGGATACGCAGTATTTT

V: TRBV5-1
size: few
length: 16
J: TRBJ2-6
D: TRBD1
CDR3: CASSRTTGGLSNVLTF
DNA: TGCGCCAGCAGCCGGACTACAGGGGGCCTGTCCAACGTCCTGACTTTC

V: TRBV10-3
size: NA
length: 13
J: TRBJ1-2
D: TRBD1
CDR3: CAISRDRGQGYTF
DNA: TGTGCCATCAGCCGGGACAGGGGGCAGGGCTACACCTTC

V: TRBV29-1
size: NA
length: 13
J: TRBJ1-2
D: TRBD1
CDR3: CSDTGGPLYGYTF
DNA: TGCAGCGATACAGGGGGCCCCCTGTATGGCTACACCTTC

V: TRBV30
size: NA
length: 13
J: TRBJ1-4
D: NA
CDR3: CAWKRGTDEKLFF
DNA: TGTGCCTGGAAAAGAGGAACCGATGAAAAACTGTTTTTT

V: TRBV7-8
size: once
length: 15
J: TRBJ2-2
D: TRBD2
CDR3: CASKASGANTGELFF
DNA: TGTGCCAGCAAGGCGAGCGGGGCGAACACCGGGGAGCTGTTTTTT

V: TRBV9
size: NA
length: 14
J: TRBJ2-2
D: NA
CDR3: CASSVAKAAGELFF
DNA: TGTGCCAGCAGTGTAGCTAAAGCGGCCGGGGAGCTGTTTTTT

V: TRBV6-6
size: NA
length: 15
J: TRBJ2-3
D: TRBD1
CDR3: CASRLRQGSTDTQYF
DNA: TGTGCCAGCAGACTCAGACAGGGTAGCACAGATACGCAGTATTTT

V: TRBV29-1
size: NA
length: 11
J: TRBJ2-3
D: NA
CDR3: CSVGDLPRQYF
DNA: TGCAGCGTTGGGGACCTCCCAAGGCAGTATTTT

V: TRBV30
size: NA
length: 11
J: TRBJ2-2
D: NA
CDR3: CAWRMVRELFF
DNA: TGTGCCTGGAGGATGGTCAGGGAGCTGTTTTTT

V: TRBV30
size: NA
length: 13
J: TRBJ1-5
D: NA
CDR3: CACAAGSGQPQHF
DNA: TGTGCCTGCGCGGCCGGATCGGGTCAGCCCCAGCATTTT

V: TRBV28
size: NA
length: 15
J: TRBJ1-4
D: NA
CDR3: CASSSTGMANEKLFF
DNA: TGTGCCAGCAGTTCTACAGGAATGGCTAATGAAAAACTGTTTTTT

V: TRBV5-6
size: NA
length: 12
J: TRBJ1-1
D: NA
CDR3: CASSQWAAEAFF
DNA: TGTGCCAGCAGCCAATGGGCAGCTGAAGCTTTCTTT

V: TRBV19
size: once
length: 17
J: TRBJ1-1
D: TRBD1
CDR3: CASTTSRQGLMNTEAFF
DNA: TGTGCCAGTACCACAAGCCGACAGGGGTTGATGAACACTGAAGCTTTCTTT

V: TRBV6-1
size: NA
length: 13
J: TRBJ1-1
D: NA
CDR3: CASSEAENTEAFF
DNA: TGTGCCAGCAGTGAAGCGGAAAACACTGAAGCTTTCTTT

V: TRBV4-2
size: once
length: 16
J: TRBJ2-6
D: NA
CDR3: CASSQAGVTGANVLTF
DNA: TGTGCCAGCAGCCAAGCGGGAGTAACTGGGGCCAACGTTCTGACTTTC

V: TRBV2
size: NA
length: 13
J: TRBJ1-1
D: NA
CDR3: CASIRGWGTEAFF
DNA: TGTGCCAGCATCAGGGGCTGGGGCACTGAAGCTTTCTTT

V: TRBV2
size: NA
length: 11
J: TRBJ2-7
D: NA
CDR3: CASLRDYEQYF
DNA: TGTGCCAGTCTTCGAGACTACGAGCAGTACTTC

V: TRBV20-1
size: NA
length: 11
J: TRBJ1-1
D: NA
CDR3: CSASPRAEAFF
DNA: TGCAGTGCTAGTCCCCGGGCTGAAGCTTTCTTT

V: TRBV18
size: NA
length: 14
J: TRBJ1-4
D: NA
CDR3: CASSPPGGNEKLFF
DNA: TGTGCCAGCTCACCACCCGGCGGGAATGAAAAACTGTTTTTT

V: TRBV30
size: NA
length: 15
J: TRBJ1-3
D: NA
CDR3: CAWSVTGGSGNTIYF
DNA: TGTGCCTGGAGTGTAACCGGGGGCTCTGGAAACACCATATATTTT

V: TRBV19
size: NA
length: 15
J: TRBJ1-5
D: NA
CDR3: CASSGTHNSNQPQHF
DNA: TGTGCCAGTAGTGGGACCCACAATAGCAATCAGCCCCAGCATTTT

V: TRBV28
size: NA
length: 15
J: TRBJ2-3
D: NA
CDR3: CASRLGTFPTDTQYF
DNA: TGTGCCAGCAGGTTAGGGACCTTCCCCACAGATACGCAGTATTTT

V: TRBV30
size: NA
length: 17
J: TRBJ2-6
D: NA
CDR3: CAWTRGQGNAGANVLTF
DNA: TGTGCCTGGACCCGGGGGCAGGGGAACGCTGGGGCCAACGTCCTGACTTTC

V: TRBV7-9
size: NA
length: 13
J: TRBJ1-2
D: NA
CDR3: CASSLGGGLPATF
DNA: TGTGCCAGCAGCTTAGGTGGGGGCCTGCCGGCGACCTTC

V: TRBV29-1
size: NA
length: 14
J: TRBJ2-1
D: TRBD1
CDR3: CSVAGTGGRNEQFF
DNA: TGCAGCGTTGCCGGGACAGGGGGCAGAAATGAGCAGTTCTTC

V: TRBV7-3
size: NA
length: 13
J: TRBJ1-2
D: NA
CDR3: CASSPDGGRGYTF
DNA: TGTGCCAGCAGCCCCGACGGGGGCCGTGGCTACACCTTC

V: TRBV27
size: NA
length: 15
J: TRBJ2-3
D: TRBD2
CDR3: CASTGRLGSTDTQYF
DNA: TGTGCCAGCACCGGGAGGCTAGGTAGCACAGATACGCAGTATTTT

V: TRBV9
size: NA
length: 15
J: TRBJ1-1
D: NA
CDR3: CASSVGAGRNTEAFF
DNA: TGTGCCAGCAGCGTAGGGGCAGGACGAAACACTGAAGCTTTCTTT

V: TRBV4-1
size: once
length: 15
J: TRBJ2-7
D: NA
CDR3: CASSQERGGPYEQYF
DNA: TGCGCCAGCAGCCAAGAAAGGGGCGGTCCCTACGAGCAGTACTTC

V: TRBV4-2
size: NA
length: 13
J: TRBJ1-1
D: NA
CDR3: CASSQPSTEHAFF
DNA: TGTGCCAGCAGCCAACCTTCGACAGAGCATGCTTTCTTT

V: TRBV6-5
size: NA
length: 14
J: TRBJ1-5
D: NA
CDR3: CASSYSFSNQPQHF
DNA: TGTGCCAGCAGTTACTCCTTTTCAAATCAGCCCCAGCATTTT

V: TRBV5-1
size: NA
length: 14
J: TRBJ1-2
D: NA
CDR3: CASSLEDSYYGYTF
DNA: TGCGCCAGCAGCTTGGAGGACAGCTACTATGGCTACACCTTC

V: TRBV15
size: NA
length: 17
J: TRBJ1-3
D: NA
CDR3: CATSRDRGSFSGNTIYF
DNA: TGTGCCACCAGCAGAGACAGGGGCAGCTTCTCTGGAAACACCATATATTTT

V: TRBV2
size: NA
length: 15
J: TRBJ2-3
D: TRBD1
CDR3: CASSGQGGSTDTQYF
DNA: TGTGCCAGCAGCGGACAGGGTGGTAGCACAGATACGCAGTATTTT

V: TRBV29-1
size: NA
length: 13
J: TRBJ1-2
D: NA
CDR3: CSVALRSNYGYTF
DNA: TGCAGCGTGGCTCTTCGTTCTAACTATGGCTACACCTTC

V: TRBV30
size: NA
length: 17
J: TRBJ2-1
D: NA
CDR3: CAWTLGGRAFLNNEQFF
DNA: TGTGCCTGGACCCTAGGGGGGAGGGCCTTTCTGAACAATGAGCAGTTCTTC

V: TRBV5-1
size: few
length: 12
J: TRBJ2-3
D: NA
CDR3: CASSLRGDTQYF
DNA: TGCGCCAGCAGCTTGCGTGGAGATACGCAGTATTTT

V: TRBV19
size: once
length: 13
J: TRBJ1-5
D: NA
CDR3: CASSLGPLKPQHF
DNA: TGTGCCAGTAGTTTAGGCCCTCTGAAGCCCCAGCATTTT

V: TRBV5-1
size: NA
length: 14
J: TRBJ2-2
D: TRBD2
CDR3: CASNSGRGTGELFF
DNA: TGCGCCAGCAATAGCGGGAGAGGCACCGGGGAGCTGTTTTTT

V: TRBV5-1
size: NA
length: 14
J: TRBJ1-3
D: NA
CDR3: CASSERGGGNTIYF
DNA: TGCGCCAGCAGCGAACGGGGAGGAGGAAACACCATATATTTT

V: TRBV7-9
size: NA
length: 18
J: TRBJ2-3
D: TRBD2
CDR3: CASSPGASGRMGTDTQYF
DNA: TGTGCCAGCAGCCCAGGGGCTAGCGGGAGGATGGGCACAGATACGCAGTATTTT

V: TRBV29-1
size: few
length: 11
J: TRBJ1-1
D: NA
CDR3: CSFRLNTEAFF
DNA: TGCAGCTTCAGGTTGAACACTGAAGCTTTCTTT